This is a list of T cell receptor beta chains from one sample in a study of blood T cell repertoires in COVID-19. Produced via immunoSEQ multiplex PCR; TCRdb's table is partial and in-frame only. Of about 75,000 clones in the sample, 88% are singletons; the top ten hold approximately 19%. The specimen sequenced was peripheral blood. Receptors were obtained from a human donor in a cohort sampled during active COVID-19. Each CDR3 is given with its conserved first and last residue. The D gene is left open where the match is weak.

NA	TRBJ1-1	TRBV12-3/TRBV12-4	TGTGCCAGCAGTTTAGGAGGAGGTGCTGAAGCTTTCTTT	CASSLGGGAEAFF
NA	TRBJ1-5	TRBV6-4	TGTGCCAGCACCCTTAATCAGCCCCAGCATTTT	CASTLNQPQHF
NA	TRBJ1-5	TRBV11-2	TGTGCCAGCAGCTTACAGGGAGGAAATCAGCCCCAGCATTTT	CASSLQGGNQPQHF
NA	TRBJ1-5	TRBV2	TGTGCCAGCAGTGAGGGTCAGGGGTATCAGCCCCAGCATTTT	CASSEGQGYQPQHF
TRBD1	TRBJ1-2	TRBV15	TGTGCCACCAGTCCAGACAGGGGCTATGGCTACACCTTC	CATSPDRGYGYTF
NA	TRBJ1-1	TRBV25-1	TGTGCCAGCAGTGAAGGGTTGGGGGAGGTGAACACTGAAGCTTTCTTT	CASSEGLGEVNTEAFF
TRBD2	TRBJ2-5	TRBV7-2	TGTGCCAGCAATCGGGGGGGCCTCGGAGAGACCCAGTACTTC	CASNRGGLGETQYF
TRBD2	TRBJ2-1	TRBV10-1	TGCGCCAGCAGTGCGGGGGGATACTACAATGAGCAGTTCTTC	CASSAGGYYNEQFF
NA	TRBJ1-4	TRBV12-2	TGTGCAAGTCGCTTAGCGATAAACGACCGGACAGGGGAGAGATCTACAACTAATGAAAAACTGTTTTTT	CASRLAINDRTGERSTTNEKLFF
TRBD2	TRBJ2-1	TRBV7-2	TGTGCCAGCAGCTTTCCGACTAGCGGGAGCTCCTACAATGAGCAGTTCTTC	CASSFPTSGSSYNEQFF